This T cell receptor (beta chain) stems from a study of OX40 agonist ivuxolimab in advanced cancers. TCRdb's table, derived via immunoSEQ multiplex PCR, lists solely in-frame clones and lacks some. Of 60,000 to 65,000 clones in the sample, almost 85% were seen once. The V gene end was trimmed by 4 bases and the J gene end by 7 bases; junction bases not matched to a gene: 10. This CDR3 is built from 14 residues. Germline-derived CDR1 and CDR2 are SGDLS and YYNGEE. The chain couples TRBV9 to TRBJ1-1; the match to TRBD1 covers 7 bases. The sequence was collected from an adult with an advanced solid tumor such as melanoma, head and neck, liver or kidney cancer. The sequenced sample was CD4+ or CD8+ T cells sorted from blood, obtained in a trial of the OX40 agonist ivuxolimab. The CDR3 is CASSRNRGEGEAFF. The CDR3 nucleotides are TGTGCCAGCAGCCGAAACAGGGGCGAGGGTGAAGCTTTCTTT.